This T cell receptor beta chain appears in the sequencing data of a study of blood T cells in healthy people across ages. Study background: Template switching retrieved approximately one barcoded beta molecule for each two T cells. Regarding the study as a whole: Long-lived and aged donors differed, with more naive CD4+ cells and higher diversity in the long-lived.

Using a J-beta primer mix together with a sample-barcoded 5' primer, a second PCR was run for about 7 to 12 cycles. A 12-random-nucleotide template-switch adaptor tagged each cDNA molecule. TCRdb processed the 5' RACE reads anew with MiXCR; each CDR3 protein has one entry. Of some 1.8 million distinct CDR3 sequences listed, about two fifths are singletons. This clonotype was recorded many times. What it binds is not known. V lost 4 bases and J lost 2, with 14 bases in between. CDR1 is SEHNR and CDR2 is FQNEAQ in the germline V gene (reference sequence). This CDR3 is 15 amino acids long. Sequencing was done on a sample of blood. The gene calls are TRBV7-9 and TRBJ2-5; tentatively, D is TRBD2 (6 bases). The TCR originated in a human donor in good health. Here the CDR3 reads CASSYMGLPQETQYF. The DNA for the CDR3 is TGTGCCAGCAGCTACATGGGACTTCCACAAGAGACCCAGTACTTC. The whole variable domain, remainder taken from reference TRBV7-9 and TRBJ2-5, is DTGVSQNPRHKITKRGQNVTFRCDPISEHNRLYWYRQTLGQGPEFLTYFQNEAQLEKSRLLSDRFSAERPKGSFSTLEIQRTEQGDSAMYLCASSYMGLPQETQYFGPGTRLLVL.